The next 21 T cell receptor beta chains were all read from a single sample in a study of shared clonotypes between healthy human individuals. The naive CD8 population came from CD45RO-negative cells selected for CCR7, without terminally differentiated effector memory CD45RA+ cells. Sequenced by immunoSEQ multiplex PCR; TCRdb stores in-frame clones only, minus some. The sample has about 2.2 million clones; over 85% are singletons. Sequencing was carried out using naive CD8+ T cells from PBMCs. The receptors derive from a man in his late teens or twenties in good health. Some clones in this sample may be carry-over from other donors' samples.

The V gene is TRBV27, the J gene TRBJ2-1; 8 bases map to TRBD2. The V gene end was trimmed by 3 bases and the J gene end by 2 bases; junction bases not matched to a gene: 3. The CDR3 length is 15 residues. Per germline, CDR1 MNHEY and CDR2 SMNVEV (reference sequence). The CDR3 DNA reads TGTGCCAGCAGTTTGGGTAGCGGGGCCTACAATGAGCAGTTCTTC. It encodes CASSLGSGAYNEQFF.

This clone was seen a single time. The V gene is TRBV7-8, the J gene TRBJ2-1; perhaps TRBD2 as D (6 bases). With 3 bases removed from V and 4 bases from J, the gap between germline ends came to 13 bases. CDR1 and CDR2 (germline): SGHVS, FQNEAQ. The CDR3 totals 15 residues. The CDR3 sequence is CASSLAGLVYNEQFF. The CDR3 DNA is TGTGCCAGCAGCTTGGCGGGACTGGTTTACAATGAGCAGTTCTTC.

The chain employs TRBV29-1 and TRBJ2-3, with TRBD2 matching over 10 bases. From germline, CDR1 is SQVTM and CDR2 ANQGSEA. The CDR3 is made up of 15 amino acids. J was trimmed by 2 bases and V by 5 bases; bases with no gene match: 7. CDR3 protein: CSVTRTSGYTDTQYF. CDR3 DNA sequence: TGCAGCGTTACCCGGACTAGCGGATACACAGATACGCAGTATTTT.

The V call is TRBV19, the J call TRBJ1-5; 7 nucleotides line up with TRBD1. With V trimmed by 7 bases and J by 0 bases, 6 bases remained unmatched. The germline V gene encodes CDR1 LNHDA and CDR2 SQIVND (reference sequence). CDR3 length equals 15 residues. The CDR3 sequence is CASTSDRSSNQPQHF. DNA of the CDR3: TGTGCCAGTACCTCGGACAGGTCTAGCAATCAGCCCCAGCATTTT.

This chain links TRBV6-4 with TRBJ2-3, with D possibly TRBD2 on 5 matching bases. Trimming took 7 bases from V and 1 from J, leaving 21 bases between them. This CDR3 region has 17 residues. Germline CDR1 is MRHNA and CDR2 is SNTAGT. CDR3: CASTDRFEAAGTDTQYF. The CDR3 DNA sequence: TGTGCCAGCACCGACCGATTTGAAGCGGCGGGCACAGATACGCAGTATTTT.

The chain is built from TRBV7-9 and TRBJ2-2; 10 bases line up with TRBD1. Trimming removed 8 bases from V and 5 bases from J; junction bases left unmatched: 5. There are 14 residues in the CDR3. Germline CDR1 SEHNR, CDR2 FQNEAQ (reference sequence). The CDR3 nucleotides read TGTGCCAGCTTTGACAGGGGGCTTACCGGGGAGCTGTTTTTT. As protein: CASFDRGLTGELFF.

In DNA, the CDR3 is TGTGCCAGCAGCTTAGAGGGGCAAAGGGAGTTCTTC. This sequence encodes CASSLEGQREFF. V usage is TRBV13 and J usage is TRBJ2-1, with D perhaps matching TRBD1 (5 bases). CDR1 and CDR2 (germline): PRHDT, FYEKMQ (reference sequence). This CDR3 spans 12 amino acids. V was pared by 1 base and J by 14 bases, with 12 bases between.

V gene TRBV7-8 combines with J gene TRBJ2-3, with TRBD2 identical over 7 bases. CDR3 length equals 15 residues. Germline CDR1 and CDR2: SGHVS and FQNEAQ. With 3 bases clipped from V and 2 bases from J, the junction kept 5 bases outside the gene matches. In DNA form, the CDR3 reads TGTGCCAGCAGCTTGGGGGGGACCTACACAGATACGCAGTATTTT. Translation: CASSLGGTYTDTQYF.

Concerning this clone itself: Within the sample, other DNA sequences also encode this same CDR3. The J gene is TRBJ2-7, the V gene TRBV4-1, with TRBD1 identical over 9 bases. The CDR3 runs to 14 residues. The germline V gene encodes CDR1 MGHRA and CDR2 YSYEKL. V was pared by 1 base and J by 3 bases, with 1 base of the junction left unmatched. The CDR3 DNA follows: TGCGCCAGCAGCCAAGTGGGACAGGGCTACGAGCAGTACTTC. Its translation: CASSQVGQGYEQYF.

The gene calls are TRBV4-3 and TRBJ1-5; D might be TRBD1 (5 bases). V gave up 2 bases and J gave up 3 bases, with 14 bases separating them. CDR3 length: 16 residues. The germline gives CDR1 LGHNA, CDR2 YSLEER. This chain's CDR3 is CASSQRIAQVNQPQHF. CDR3 nucleotides: TGCGCCAGCAGCCAACGAATAGCACAGGTCAATCAGCCCCAGCATTTT.

The J gene is TRBJ2-2, the V gene TRBV5-5, with D possibly called TRBD1 or TRBD2 (5 bases each). This CDR3 comprises 15 residues. Trimming took off 3 bases at V and 5 bases at J, with 14 bases between the two ends. Per germline, CDR1 SGHKS and CDR2 YYEKEE (reference sequence). CDR3 nucleotides: TGTGCCAGCAGCTGGGGACCAAAGAATACCGGGGAGCTGTTTTTT. Its protein product is CASSWGPKNTGELFF. Together with reference TRBV5-5 and TRBJ2-2, the CDR3 gives the full variable domain: DAGVTQSPTHLIKTRGQQVTLRCSPISGHKSVSWYQQVLGQGPQFIFQYYEKEERGRGNFPDRFSARQFPNYSSELNVNALLLGDSALYLCASSWGPKNTGELFFGEGSRLTVL.

The chain employs TRBV19 and TRBJ2-7, with D tentatively TRBD2 (6 bases). V lost 3 bases and J 3 bases, leaving 9 bases between the germline ends. The germline CDR1 and CDR2 sequences are LNHDA and SQIVND (reference sequence). The CDR3 contains 13 residues. The chain's CDR3 is CASSILGGYEQYF. CDR3 nucleotides: TGTGCCAGTAGTATCCTGGGGGGCTACGAGCAGTACTTC.

V usage is TRBV5-4 and J usage is TRBJ2-3, with D possibly TRBD1 on 6 matching bases. The germline V gene has CDR1 SGHNT and CDR2 YYREEE (reference sequence). Trimming removed 4 bases from V and 2 bases from J, with 11 bases in between. CDR3 length: 14 residues. The CDR3 bases are TGTGCCAGCAGCCACCGGACAGCCACAGATACGCAGTATTTT. This gives the protein CASSHRTATDTQYF.

The chain links TRBV27 to TRBJ2-7; D might be TRBD2 (5 bases). There are 14 residues in the CDR3. From germline, CDR1 is MNHEY and CDR2 SMNVEV (reference sequence). V was trimmed by 8 bases and J by 4 bases, leaving 18 bases between them. CDR3: CASGPRGTLYEQYF. The CDR3 DNA follows: TGTGCCAGCGGACCTCGGGGAACCCTTTACGAGCAGTACTTC.

The chain uses TRBV2 and TRBJ2-5; 15 positions match TRBD2. Germline lookup yields CDR1 SNHLY and CDR2 FYNNEI. Losses at the gene ends were 4 bases for V and 0 bases for J; bases not matched to a gene: 6. The CDR3 covers 18 residues. CDR3 residues: CASSAGTSGRLNQETQYF. The CDR3 coding sequence is TGTGCCAGCAGTGCGGGGACTAGCGGGAGGCTTAACCAAGAGACCCAGTACTTC.

A few counts support this clone. CDR3 coding DNA: TGTGCCAGCAGTTTTCTACGTCAACTGGGGACTGAAGCTTTCTTT. It translates to CASSFLRQLGTEAFF. The rearrangement uses TRBV27 and TRBJ1-1; D not certain. Trimming removed 3 bases at V and 5 bases at J, with 16 bases between. Germline loops: CDR1 MNHEY, CDR2 SMNVEV (reference sequence). This CDR3 has 15 amino acids.

On this clone itself: Distinct nucleotide sequences in the sample also encode this CDR3. The J gene is TRBJ1-1, the V gene TRBV19; 7 bases line up with TRBD1. Germline CDR1 is LNHDA and CDR2 is SQIVND (reference sequence). Trimming at V came to 3 bases and at J to 1 base, leaving 5 bases not matched to a gene. This CDR3 region has 15 residues. The CDR3: CASSISRQGNTEAFF. Written as DNA, the CDR3 is TGTGCCAGTAGTATTTCTCGACAGGGGAACACTGAAGCTTTCTTT.

The V call is TRBV6-1, the J call TRBJ2-7; D gene unclear. Germline CDR1 reads MNHNS; CDR2 reads SASEGT. This CDR3 has 14 amino acids. V was clipped by 7 bases and J by 3 bases, with 16 bases between them. CDR3: CASNGPPVGYEQYF. CDR3 DNA: TGTGCCAGCAACGGACCCCCCGTGGGCTACGAGCAGTACTTC.

V usage is TRBV7-6 and J usage is TRBJ2-7; TRBD1 matches 12 bases. The germline CDR1 and CDR2 sequences are SGHVS and FNYEAQ. Trimming cost V 1 base and J 7 bases; bases outside gene matches: 8. The CDR3 has 16 residues. The CDR3 coding sequence is TGTGCCAGCAGCTTAGAACCGGGACAGGGGGCTTGGGAGCAGTACTTC. Translated, it gives CASSLEPGQGAWEQYF.

The chain links TRBV7-2 to TRBJ2-5; D remains ambiguous. Germline V gene data show CDR1 as SGHTA and CDR2 as FQGNSA. This CDR3 spans 15 amino acids. Trimming removed 1 base from V and 5 bases from J, with 14 bases in between. CDR3 region: CASSLGGEPYETQYF. CDR3 nucleotide sequence: TGTGCCAGCAGCTTAGGTGGCGAACCCTACGAGACCCAGTACTTC. The whole variable domain, filled in from reference TRBV7-2 and TRBJ2-5, reads GAGVSQSPSNKVTEKGKDVELRCDPISGHTALYWYRQSLGQGLEFLIYFQGNSAPDKSGLPSDRFSAERTGGSVSTLTIQRTQQEDSAVYLCASSLGGEPYETQYFGPGTRLLVL.

This clone was counted once. The chain joins TRBV4-1 to TRBJ2-5; weak D call: TRBD1 (7 bases). This CDR3 has 16 amino acids. CDR1 is MGHRA, CDR2 YSYEKL, per germline. V was pared by 2 bases and J by 5 bases, with 18 bases between. CDR3 amino acids: CASSQLFRRGHETQYF. The CDR3 DNA follows: TGCGCCAGCAGCCAATTATTTCGGAGGGGGCATGAGACCCAGTACTTC.